A single sample is the source of the 9 T cell receptor beta chains below, sequenced in a study of human T cells and chemical hapten exposure. Time point specified: pre-sensitization, week 0. Treatment denoted: therapeutic diphenylcyclopropenone sensitization with weekly scalp DPC. TCRdb reanalysed the RACE reads using MiXCR and keeps one entry per CDR3 protein. The repertoire consists of fewer than 300,000 distinct CDR3 sequences, with roughly 7.7% occurring once and the leading ten covering less than 1.5%. Sequences were derived from whole blood, sampled in connection with sensitization to the hapten diphenylcyclopropenone (DPC). Every receptor here comes from a man younger than 35 with alopecia areata. Some clones in this sample may be carry-over from other donors' samples.

This clonotype was seen ten or more times. The CDR3 DNA reads as TGCAGTGCTAGCGACAGGGGAACTGAAGCTTTCTTT. Protein: CSASDRGTEAFF. V gene TRBV20-1 combines with J gene TRBJ1-1; 8 positions agree with TRBD1. The CDR3 contains 12 residues. Germline loops: CDR1 DFQATT, CDR2 SNEGSKA (reference sequence). V was pared by 3 bases and J by 5 bases, with 2 bases of the junction left unmatched.

The table lists this clonotype with many counts. The rearrangement uses TRBV7-2 and TRBJ2-7; 8 bases line up with TRBD1. Germline lookup yields CDR1 SGHTA and CDR2 FQGNSA. With V trimmed by 2 bases and J by 7 bases, 7 bases remained unmatched. The CDR3 spans 14 residues. CDR3 in amino acids: CASSLPGGAGEQYF. Here the CDR3 DNA reads TGTGCCAGCAGCTTACCAGGGGGCGCGGGGGAGCAGTACTTC.

The table lists this clonotype with a few counts. The J gene is TRBJ1-5, the V gene TRBV6-5; no clear D. Between the trimmed V and J ends, which lost 6 bases and 5 bases, there was a span of 11 bases. This CDR3 contains 13 residues. The germline CDR1 and CDR2 sequences are MNHEY and SVGAGI. CDR3 region: CASRLDVYQPQHF. DNA of the CDR3: TGTGCCAGCAGGTTGGACGTGTATCAGCCCCAGCATTTT.

This clonotype was found a few times. The rearrangement joins TRBV7-9 to TRBJ1-2; D is uncertain. The V gene lost 10 bases and the J gene lost 7 bases, with 19 bases spanning the gap. CDR1 is SEHNR and CDR2 is FQNEAQ in the germline V gene (reference sequence). The CDR3 has 13 amino acids. CDR3 nucleotides: TGTGCCACCACGAGGGAAGTAAAAGGTGGCTACACCTTC. It encodes CATTREVKGGYTF.

This clonotype was found many times. This rearrangement joins TRBV7-9 to TRBJ2-1; possibly TRBD1 for D (6 bases). The germline gives CDR1 SEHNR, CDR2 FQNEAQ (reference sequence). This CDR3 region has 14 residues. V shed 7 bases and J shed 8 bases, with 18 bases lying between them. CDR3 sequence: CASIDRTRGHEQFF. CDR3 bases: TGTGCCAGCATCGACCGAACCAGGGGCCATGAGCAGTTCTTC.

Only a few counts were recorded for this clonotype. The rearrangement uses TRBV6-4 and TRBJ2-2, with D unclear. From germline, CDR1 is MRHNA and CDR2 SNTAGT. This CDR3 is built from 11 residues. V gave up 3 bases and J gave up 6 bases, with 2 bases separating them. Written as DNA, the CDR3 is TGTGCCAGCAGTGAAGCCGGGGAGCTGTTTTTT. Its translation: CASSEAGELFF.

This chain links TRBV6-5 with TRBJ2-3; possible D gene TRBD1, 6 bases. V lost 9 bases to trimming and J lost 6 bases, with 16 bases between them. This CDR3 has 13 residues. The germline V gene has CDR1 MNHEY and CDR2 SVGAGI. The DNA for the CDR3 is TGTGCCAGTACCCGGCAGGGGTTCGATACGCAGTATTTT. Encoded protein: CASTRQGFDTQYF.

A few counts support this clonotype. V usage is TRBV10-3 and J usage is TRBJ2-6; D remains ambiguous. CDR1 is ENHRY, CDR2 SYGVKD, per germline. CDR3 length: 15 residues. V was clipped by 3 bases and J by 3 bases, with 9 bases between them. The CDR3 DNA reads as TGTGCCATCAGTGACCCAGGAAGTGGGGCCAACGTCCTGACTTTC. Its protein is CAISDPGSGANVLTF.

This chain connects TRBV20-1 to TRBJ2-1; the D is unclear. This CDR3 has 14 residues. Germline CDR1 reads DFQATT; CDR2 reads SNEGSKA (reference sequence). The V gene lost 1 base and the J gene lost 7 bases, with 14 bases spanning the gap. CDR3 amino acids: CSARGHRVWNEQFF. The CDR3, as DNA: TGCAGTGCTAGAGGTCATAGGGTTTGGAATGAGCAGTTCTTC.